This TCR beta chain was profiled in a study of T cell repertoires in cytomegalovirus infection. Study summary: Public TCR beta signatures provided an indication of both CMV infection and a matching HLA type.

TCRdb reprocessed the reads with MiXCR, giving one entry per CDR3 protein. The sample has hundreds of thousands of distinct CDR3 sequences; about 40% are singletons. This CDR3 spans 15 amino acids. With V trimmed by 8 bases and J by 3 bases, 12 bases remained unmatched. The germline V gene has CDR1 MNHEY and CDR2 SMNVEV (reference sequence). This receptor was taken from a human donor in good health (CMV status not recorded). Some clones in this sample may be carry-over from other donors' samples. The chain couples TRBV27 to TRBJ1-2, with 7 bases that match TRBD1. Sequenced material: PBMCs. The CDR3 region is CASGVDRDSYYGYTF. CDR3 nucleotides: TGTGCCAGCGGAGTAGACCGGGACAGTTACTATGGCTACACCTTC.